This T cell receptor beta chain was captured in a study of CD8+CD57+ T cells in acquired aplastic anemia. Study-level information: Average DNA yield from sorted CD4+ and CD8+ cells was around 3.2 ug.

CDR3 length: 15 residues. Germline V gene data show CDR1 as SNHLY and CDR2 as FYNNEI. The J segment lost 3 bases and the V segment lost 6 bases, leaving 10 bases of the junction unmatched. Patients selected for sequencing had displayed CD8+CD57+ cell expansion by flow cytometry. All patients were therapy-naive when blood was sampled. Genomic DNA, the template, was used for profiling of the TCR beta VDJ and CDR3. Using its own MiXCR run on the reads, TCRdb lists one record per CDR3 protein. Here the sample spans under 200,000 distinct CDR3 sequences, roughly 50% being singletons. Sequenced: sorted CD4+, CD8+, or CD8+CD57+ T cells (not recorded which) from PBMCs. The sequence derives from a human donor with aplastic anemia. The J gene is TRBJ2-5, the V gene TRBV2; 7 bases align to TRBD2. Here the CDR3 DNA reads TGTGCCAGCAGGCGGGGCGGGGGTGCCAAAGAGACCCAGTACTTC. Translation: CASRRGGGAKETQYF.